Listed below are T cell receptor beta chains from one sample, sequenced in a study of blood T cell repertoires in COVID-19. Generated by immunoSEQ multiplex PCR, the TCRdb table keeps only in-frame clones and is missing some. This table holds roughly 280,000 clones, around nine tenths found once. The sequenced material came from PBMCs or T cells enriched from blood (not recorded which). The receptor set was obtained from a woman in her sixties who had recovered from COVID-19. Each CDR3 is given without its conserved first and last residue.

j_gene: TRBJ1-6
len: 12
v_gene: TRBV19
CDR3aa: ASSPDRGNSPLH

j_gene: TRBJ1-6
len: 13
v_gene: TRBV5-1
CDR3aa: ASSLRDTSGSPLH

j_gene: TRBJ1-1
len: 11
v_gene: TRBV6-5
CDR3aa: ASKFSLTTEAF

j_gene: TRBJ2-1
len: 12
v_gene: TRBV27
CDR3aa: ASDGTNRVDEQF

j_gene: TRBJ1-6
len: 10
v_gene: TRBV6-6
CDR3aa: AGARGNSPLH

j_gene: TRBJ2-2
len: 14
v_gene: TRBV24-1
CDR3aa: ATSDATSTGPGELF

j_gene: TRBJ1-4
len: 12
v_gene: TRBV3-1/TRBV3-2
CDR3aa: ASSQGQGNEKLF

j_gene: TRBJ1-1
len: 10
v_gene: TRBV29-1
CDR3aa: SVLRTTTEAF

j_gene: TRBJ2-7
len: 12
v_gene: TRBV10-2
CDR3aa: ASTGGRGSYEQY

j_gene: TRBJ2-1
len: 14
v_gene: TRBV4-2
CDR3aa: ASREGGPNSYNEQF

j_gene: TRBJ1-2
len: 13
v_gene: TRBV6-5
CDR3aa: ASRPGQGAIYGYT

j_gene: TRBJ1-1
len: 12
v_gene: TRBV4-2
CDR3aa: ASSQAPGETEAF

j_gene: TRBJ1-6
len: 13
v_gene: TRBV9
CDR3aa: ASSVVPQGGSPLH

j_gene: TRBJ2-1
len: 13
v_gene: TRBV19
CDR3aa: ASSSRGSSYNEQF

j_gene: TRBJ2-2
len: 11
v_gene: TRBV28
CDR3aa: ASKGFLTGELF

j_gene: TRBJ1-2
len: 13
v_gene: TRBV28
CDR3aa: ASSSTGGSAYGYT

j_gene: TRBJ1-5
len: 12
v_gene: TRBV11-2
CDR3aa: ASITGGGRQPQH

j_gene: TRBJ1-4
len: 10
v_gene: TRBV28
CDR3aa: ASGWTGEYLF

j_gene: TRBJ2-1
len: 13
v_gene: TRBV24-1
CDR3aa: ATGHTSGAYNEQF

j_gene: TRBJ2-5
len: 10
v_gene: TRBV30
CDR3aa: AWSPAAETQY

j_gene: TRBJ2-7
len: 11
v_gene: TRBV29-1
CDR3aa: SVEGAQGGKQY

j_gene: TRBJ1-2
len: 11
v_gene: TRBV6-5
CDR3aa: ASSLSEEYGYT

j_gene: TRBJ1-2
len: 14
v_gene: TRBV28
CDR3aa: ASSYVGRGPNYGYT

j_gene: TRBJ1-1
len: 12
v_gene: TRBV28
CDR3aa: ASSKDRVAELAF

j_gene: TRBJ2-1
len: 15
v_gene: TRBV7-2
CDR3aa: ASSLAGLAGSYNEQF

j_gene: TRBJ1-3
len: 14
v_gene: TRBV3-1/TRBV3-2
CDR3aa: ASSHRQGPSGNTIY

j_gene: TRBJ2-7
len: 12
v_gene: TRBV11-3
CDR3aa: ASSPGTNFYEQY

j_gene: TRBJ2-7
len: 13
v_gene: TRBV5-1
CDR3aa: ASSLEPGQNYEQY

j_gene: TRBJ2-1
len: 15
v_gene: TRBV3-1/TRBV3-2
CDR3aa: ASSQETGGLSYNEQF

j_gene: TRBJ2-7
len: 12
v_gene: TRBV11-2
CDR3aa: ASSLFGGLNEQY

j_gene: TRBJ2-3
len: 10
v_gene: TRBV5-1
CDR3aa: ASSEEPGGGY

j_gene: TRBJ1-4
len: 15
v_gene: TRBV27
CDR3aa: ASSPTGHFGTNEKLF

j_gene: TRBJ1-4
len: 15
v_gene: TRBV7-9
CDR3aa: ASTLGLTSTTNEKLF

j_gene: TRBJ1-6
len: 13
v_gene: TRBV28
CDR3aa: ASSLGGRTTGPLH

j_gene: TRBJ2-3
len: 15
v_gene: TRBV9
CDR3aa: ASSVRGTGGHTDTQY

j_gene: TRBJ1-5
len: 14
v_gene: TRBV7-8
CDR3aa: ASSPGRLQGSQPQH

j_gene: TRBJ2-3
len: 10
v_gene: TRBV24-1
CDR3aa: ATGTSTDTQY

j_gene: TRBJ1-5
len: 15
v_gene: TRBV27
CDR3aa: ASSPHDGQVSNQPQH

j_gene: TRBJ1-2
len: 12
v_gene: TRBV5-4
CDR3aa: ASSAKDRVGGYT

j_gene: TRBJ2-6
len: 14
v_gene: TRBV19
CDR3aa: ATGDRRISGANVLT

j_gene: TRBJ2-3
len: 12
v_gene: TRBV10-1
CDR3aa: ASSERTSQHTQY

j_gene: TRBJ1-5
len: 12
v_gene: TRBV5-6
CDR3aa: ASSPYRAEQPQH

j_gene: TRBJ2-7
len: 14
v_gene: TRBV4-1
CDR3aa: ASSHVYRGRNYEQY

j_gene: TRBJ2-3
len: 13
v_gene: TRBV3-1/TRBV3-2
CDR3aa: ASSLGLAGLDTQY

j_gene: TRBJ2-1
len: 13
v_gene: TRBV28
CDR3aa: ASSGAASGRNEQF

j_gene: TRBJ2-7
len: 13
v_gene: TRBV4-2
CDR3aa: ASSQDGAGTYEQY

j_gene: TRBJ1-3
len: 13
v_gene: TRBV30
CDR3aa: AWSVLIGSGNTIY

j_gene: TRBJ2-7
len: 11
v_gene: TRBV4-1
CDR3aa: ASSDPGFYEQY

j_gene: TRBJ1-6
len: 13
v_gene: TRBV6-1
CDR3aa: ASSEQDIDNSPLH

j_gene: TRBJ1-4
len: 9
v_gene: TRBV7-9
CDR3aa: ASSRYEKLF

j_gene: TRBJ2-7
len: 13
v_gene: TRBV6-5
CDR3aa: ASSYSSRPRNEQY

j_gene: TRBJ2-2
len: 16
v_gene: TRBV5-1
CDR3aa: ASSPPGSGGAGTGELF

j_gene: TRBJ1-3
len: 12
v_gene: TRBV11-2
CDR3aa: ASSLGGTGNTIY

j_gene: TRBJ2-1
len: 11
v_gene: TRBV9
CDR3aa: ASSLSPYNEQF

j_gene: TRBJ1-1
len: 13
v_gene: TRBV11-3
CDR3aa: ASSLPGRMNTEAF

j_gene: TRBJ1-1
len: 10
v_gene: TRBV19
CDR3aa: ASSTGSTEAF